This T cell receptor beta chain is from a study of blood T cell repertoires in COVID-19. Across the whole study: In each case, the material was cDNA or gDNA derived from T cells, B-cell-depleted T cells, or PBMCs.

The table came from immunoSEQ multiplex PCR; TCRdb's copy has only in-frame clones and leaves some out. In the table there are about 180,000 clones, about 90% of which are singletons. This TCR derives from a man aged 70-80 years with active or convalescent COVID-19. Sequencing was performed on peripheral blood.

This CDR3 reads CASSLATAINYGYTF. DNA of the CDR3: TGTGCCAGCAGCTTAGCCACAGCCATAAACTATGGCTACACCTTC. J is TRBJ1-2 and V is TRBV7-2; D is ambiguous. Trimming left V 0 bases short and J 2 bases short, with 10 bases between. Germline V gene sequence: CDR1 SGHTA, CDR2 FQGNSA. This CDR3 comprises 15 residues.